This T cell receptor (beta chain) originates from a study of blood T cell repertoires in COVID-19. Produced via immunoSEQ multiplex PCR; TCRdb's table is partial and in-frame only. The sample holds tens of thousands of clones, around 74% seen once. This clone was counted a few times. Trimming removed 5 bases at V and 1 base at J, with 9 bases between. Germline V gene sequence: CDR1 MNHEY, CDR2 SVGEGT. This CDR3 has 14 residues. The receptor was derived from a woman older than 75 with acute or convalescent COVID-19. The rearrangement links TRBV6-2 or TRBV6-3 to TRBJ1-5; D ambiguous. Sequencing was performed on peripheral blood. Written as DNA, the CDR3 is TGTGCCAGCAGTAGAGGAAACAGCAATCAGCCCCAGCATTTT. Residues: CASSRGNSNQPQHF.